This T cell receptor beta chain comes out of a study of metastatic and nonmetastatic thyroid tumors. Study context: Blood and tumor or nodule tissue repertoires from malignant and benign thyroid patients were compared.

This clone has ten or more counts. The antigen is undetermined. Looked up from germline, CDR1 is MDHEN and CDR2 is SYDVKM. V gave up 3 bases and J gave up 4 bases, with 15 bases separating them. The length of the CDR3 is 15 residues. Findings and caveats of the study: In both blood and tumor samples, TCR beta diversity was reported significantly higher for malignant than benign nodules.

All patients were treatment-naive before thyroid surgery. In the study's own analysis: Built for papillary thyroid cancer, a distant-metastasis classifier drew on CDR3 differences across clinicopathological groups. TCRdb re-called clones from the PCR reads using MiXCR. The V and J calls and clone size come from TCRdb's table, not from the authors' own analysis. The sample holds about 47,000 clones, around a quarter seen once. The clonotype originates from a male donor with papillary thyroid cancer or a benign thyroid nodule (not recorded which). Some clones in this sample may be carry-over from other donors' samples. Sequenced sample: blood. The rearrangement joins TRBV28 to TRBJ1-2, with D perhaps matching TRBD1 (6 bases). The CDR3 DNA is TGTGCCAGCAGTTTCCTCCGGGACACCTTCTATGGCTACACCTTC. The encoded protein is CASSFLRDTFYGYTF.